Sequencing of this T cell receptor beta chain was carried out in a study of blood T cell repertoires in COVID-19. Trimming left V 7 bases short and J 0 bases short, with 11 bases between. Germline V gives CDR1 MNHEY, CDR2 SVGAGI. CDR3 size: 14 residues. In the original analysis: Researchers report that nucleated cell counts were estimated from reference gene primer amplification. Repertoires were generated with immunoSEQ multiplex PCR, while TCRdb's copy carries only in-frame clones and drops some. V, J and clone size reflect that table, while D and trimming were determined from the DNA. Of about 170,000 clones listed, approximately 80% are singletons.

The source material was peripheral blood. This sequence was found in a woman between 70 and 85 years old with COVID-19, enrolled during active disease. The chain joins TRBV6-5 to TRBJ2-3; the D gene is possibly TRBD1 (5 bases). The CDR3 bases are TGTGCCAGCACCCAGACAGCCAGCACAGATACGCAGTATTTT. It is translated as CASTQTASTDTQYF.